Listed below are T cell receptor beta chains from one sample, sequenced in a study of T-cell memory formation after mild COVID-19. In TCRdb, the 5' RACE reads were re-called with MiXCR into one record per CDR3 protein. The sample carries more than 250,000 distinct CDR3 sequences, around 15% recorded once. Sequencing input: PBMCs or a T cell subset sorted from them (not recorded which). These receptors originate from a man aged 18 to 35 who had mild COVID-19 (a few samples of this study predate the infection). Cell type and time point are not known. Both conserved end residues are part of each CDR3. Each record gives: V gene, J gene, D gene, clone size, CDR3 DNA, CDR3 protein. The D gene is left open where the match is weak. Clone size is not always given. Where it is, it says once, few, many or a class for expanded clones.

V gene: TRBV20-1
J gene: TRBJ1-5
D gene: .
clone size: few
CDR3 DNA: TGCAGTGCTTTCCAGGGGAATCAGCCCCAGCATTTT
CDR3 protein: CSAFQGNQPQHF

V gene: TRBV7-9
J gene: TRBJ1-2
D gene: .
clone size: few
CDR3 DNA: TGTGCCAGCAGACCCCGTGGGACCTATGGCTACACCTTC
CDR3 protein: CASRPRGTYGYTF

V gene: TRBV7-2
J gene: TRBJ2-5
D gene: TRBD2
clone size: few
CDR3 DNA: TGTGCCAGCATCTCCCCGGGGGGGCCTGGGGAGACCCAGTACTTC
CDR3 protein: CASISPGGPGETQYF

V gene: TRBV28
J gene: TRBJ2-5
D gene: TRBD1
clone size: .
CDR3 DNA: TGTGCCGCCAGGGACAGAAGAGAGCCCCAGTACTTC
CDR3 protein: CAARDRREPQYF

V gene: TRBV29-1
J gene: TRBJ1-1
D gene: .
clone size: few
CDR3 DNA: TGCAGCGTTGGGAAAATGAACACTGAAGCTTTCTTT
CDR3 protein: CSVGKMNTEAFF

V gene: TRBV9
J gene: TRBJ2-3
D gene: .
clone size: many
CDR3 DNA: TGTGCCAGCAGCGAATGGGGTTTCCCAGATACGCAGTATTTT
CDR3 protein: CASSEWGFPDTQYF

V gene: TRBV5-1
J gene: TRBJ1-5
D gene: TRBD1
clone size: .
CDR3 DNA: TGCGCCAGCAGCCCGGGACAGGGGTTAGGCAATCAGCCCCAGCATTTT
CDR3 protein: CASSPGQGLGNQPQHF

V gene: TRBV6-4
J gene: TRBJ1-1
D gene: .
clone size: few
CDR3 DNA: TGTGCCAGCAGTGACACCCCGGACGGGAACACTGAAGCTTTCTTT
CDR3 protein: CASSDTPDGNTEAFF

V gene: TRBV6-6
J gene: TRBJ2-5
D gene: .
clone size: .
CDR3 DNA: TGTGCCAGCAGGAGGGGGGTTGGGGAGACCCAGTACTTC
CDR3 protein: CASRRGVGETQYF

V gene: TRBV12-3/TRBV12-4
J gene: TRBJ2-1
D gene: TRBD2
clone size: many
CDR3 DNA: TGTGCCAGCCTAAGCGGGGGTCGAAATGAGCAGTTCTTC
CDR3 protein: CASLSGGRNEQFF

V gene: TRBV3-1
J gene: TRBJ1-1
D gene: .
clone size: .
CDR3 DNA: TGTGCCAGCAGTCACCCCGGCGGAGGGAACACTGAAGCTTTCTTT
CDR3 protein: CASSHPGGGNTEAFF